Below, 7 T cell receptor beta chains from the same sample are listed, as sequenced in a study of blood T cell repertoires in COVID-19. The method was immunoSEQ multiplex PCR; TCRdb's version includes in-frame clones alone and lacks a portion of them. The sample carries 200,000 to 250,000 clones, around 88% recorded once. Sequences were obtained from peripheral blood. These receptors all stem from a woman in her thirties who had recovered from COVID-19.

This chain uses TRBV7-2 with TRBJ2-7; tentatively, D is TRBD2 (6 bases). The CDR3 extends over 12 amino acids. Germline V gene lookup returns CDR1 SGHTA and CDR2 FQGNSA. Trimming removed 2 bases from V and 9 bases from J, with 11 bases in between. The CDR3 here is CASSLSWGVQYF. CDR3 in DNA: TGTGCCAGCAGCTTAAGCTGGGGGGTGCAGTACTTC.

The chain joins TRBV11-3 to TRBJ2-1, with TRBD2 as a possible D gene (6 bases). V lost 0 bases, J lost 13 bases, and 10 bases lay in between. The CDR3 loop spans 12 amino acids. Looked up from germline, CDR1 is SGHNT and CDR2 is YENEEA. The CDR3 DNA reads TGTGCCAGCAGCTTAGATCGGGGAGGTCAGTTCTTC. It encodes CASSLDRGGQFF. Looking up the rest from reference TRBV11-3 and TRBJ2-1 gives the full variable domain: EAGVVQSPRYKIIEKKQPVAFWCNPISGHNTLYWYLQNLGQGPELLIRYENEEAVDDSQLPKDRFSAERLKGVDSTLKIQPAELGDSAVYLCASSLDRGGQFFGPGTRLTVL.

The V call is TRBV30, the J call TRBJ1-5; D perhaps matches TRBD1 (5 bases). V lost 2 bases to trimming and J lost 4 bases, with 9 bases between them. Germline V CDR1 and CDR2: GTSNPN, SVGIG (reference sequence). The CDR3 sequence is 13 residues long. As DNA, the CDR3 is TGTGCCTGGAGTAAACAGGAAAATCAGCCCCAGCATTTT. Translated, it gives CAWSKQENQPQHF.

This chain connects TRBV5-1 to TRBJ1-5; D uncertain. Germline values: CDR1 SGHRS, CDR2 YFSETQ. The CDR3 is made up of 15 amino acids. Trimming cost V 2 bases and J 3 bases, with 12 bases left between them. The CDR3, as DNA: TGCGCCAGCAGCTTCGGTCTGCCCCCCAATCAGCCCCAGCATTTT. Translation gives CASSFGLPPNQPQHF.

The chain links TRBV5-5 to TRBJ2-3, with D possibly matching TRBD2 (5 bases). The CDR3 covers 15 residues. Trimming stripped 4 bases from V and 4 bases from J, with 16 bases between. Germline CDR1 and CDR2: SGHKS and YYEKEE (reference sequence). This chain's CDR3 is CASSSGEISPDTQYF. CDR3 sequence (DNA): TGTGCCAGCAGCAGCGGAGAAATATCACCAGATACGCAGTATTTT. Based on the CDR3 plus reference TRBV5-5 and TRBJ2-3, the full variable domain is DAGVTQSPTHLIKTRGQQVTLRCSPISGHKSVSWYQQVLGQGPQFIFQYYEKEERGRGNFPDRFSARQFPNYSSELNVNALLLGDSALYLCASSSGEISPDTQYFGPGTRLTVL.

V is TRBV7-3 and J is TRBJ1-1; tentatively, D is TRBD1 (6 bases). This CDR3 has 14 residues. Germline CDR1 SGHTA, CDR2 FQGTGA. The V gene lost 1 base and the J gene lost 4 bases, with 10 bases spanning the gap. CDR3 in amino acids: CASSLSTGSTEAFF. CDR3 in DNA: TGTGCCAGCAGCTTAAGTACAGGGTCCACTGAAGCTTTCTTT.

This chain joins TRBV5-6 and TRBJ1-1, with 8 nucleotides matching TRBD1. The CDR3 is 14 residues long. Germline loops: CDR1 SGHDT, CDR2 YYEEEE. Germline trimming cut 2 bases from V and 3 bases from J; bases unmatched to any gene: 3. The CDR3 coding sequence is TGTGCCAGCAGCTTCCCGGACAGGGACACTGAAGCTTTCTTT. Its translation is CASSFPDRDTEAFF.